A selection of T cell receptor beta chains follows, all from one sample in a study of cytomegalovirus exposure and HLA in healthy donors. Clones were sequenced by immunoSEQ multiplex PCR, and TCRdb holds only the in-frame ones, with some missing. The sample lists 200,000 or so clones; roughly 82% were seen once. Sequencing was performed on PBMCs. The receptors stem from a young woman in good health and CMV-seropositive. Each CDR3 is given with its conserved first and last residue. Fields, in order: CDR3 length, V gene, J gene, CDR3 protein.

len: 15; v_gene: TRBV9; j_gene: TRBJ2-7; CDR3aa: CASSVGRDFSYEQYF
len: 14; v_gene: TRBV15; j_gene: TRBJ1-1; CDR3aa: CATSPETGYTEAFF
len: 13; v_gene: TRBV10-3; j_gene: TRBJ1-4; CDR3aa: CAISDGLMKELFF
len: 14; v_gene: TRBV6-5; j_gene: TRBJ1-1; CDR3aa: CASSYHRVGTEAFF
len: 17; v_gene: TRBV18; j_gene: TRBJ2-7; CDR3aa: CASSGIEGGRAFYEQYF
len: 16; v_gene: TRBV7-9; j_gene: TRBJ2-3; CDR3aa: CASSPRTGAVPDTQYF
len: 17; v_gene: TRBV4-1; j_gene: TRBJ1-2; CDR3aa: CASSQDLGGADVGGYTF
len: 14; v_gene: TRBV6-5; j_gene: TRBJ2-7; CDR3aa: CASSRAEGSYEQYF
len: 13; v_gene: TRBV4-2; j_gene: TRBJ1-5; CDR3aa: CASSLGANQPQHF
len: 16; v_gene: TRBV6-6; j_gene: TRBJ2-3; CDR3aa: CASRTSGRGGADTQYF
len: 13; v_gene: TRBV19; j_gene: TRBJ2-5; CDR3aa: CASSSAGQRTQYF
len: 15; v_gene: TRBV29-1; j_gene: TRBJ1-1; CDR3aa: CSVEVTDNPNTEAFF
len: 13; v_gene: TRBV5-4; j_gene: TRBJ1-2; CDR3aa: CASSPGTGYGYTF
len: 13; v_gene: TRBV2; j_gene: TRBJ2-7; CDR3aa: CASSFGQITKQYF
len: 15; v_gene: TRBV28; j_gene: TRBJ1-1; CDR3aa: CASSFAGTGIGEAFF
len: 15; v_gene: TRBV6-5; j_gene: TRBJ1-2; CDR3aa: CASTGGIWANYGYTF
len: 16; v_gene: TRBV4-1; j_gene: TRBJ1-3; CDR3aa: CASSPSAGRSGNTIYF
len: 16; v_gene: TRBV5-4; j_gene: TRBJ2-2; CDR3aa: CASSLMGQGAAGELFF
len: 13; v_gene: TRBV19; j_gene: TRBJ2-7; CDR3aa: CASSMGRTYEQYF
len: 16; v_gene: TRBV10-3; j_gene: TRBJ1-4; CDR3aa: CATTPAGPRANEKLFF
len: 16; v_gene: TRBV2; j_gene: TRBJ2-1; CDR3aa: CASSMGRLAGGNEQFF
len: 14; v_gene: TRBV5-4; j_gene: TRBJ2-5; CDR3aa: CASSPMSGVETQYF
len: 21; v_gene: TRBV4-1; j_gene: TRBJ2-2; CDR3aa: CASSQVEWDARLAGALGELFF
len: 15; v_gene: TRBV19; j_gene: TRBJ1-4; CDR3aa: CASSIRRGRVEKLFF
len: 15; v_gene: TRBV19; j_gene: TRBJ2-7; CDR3aa: CASSVGTSGTYEQYF
len: 13; v_gene: TRBV6-1; j_gene: TRBJ2-1; CDR3aa: CASQTSEVREQFF
len: 13; v_gene: TRBV28; j_gene: TRBJ1-2; CDR3aa: CASRVQPLGGYTF
len: 12; v_gene: TRBV11-1; j_gene: TRBJ2-1; CDR3aa: CASSSGGRKQFF
len: 12; v_gene: TRBV30; j_gene: TRBJ2-3; CDR3aa: CAWSASSDTQYF
len: 12; v_gene: TRBV2; j_gene: TRBJ2-2; CDR3aa: CASSRQGGELFF
len: 14; v_gene: TRBV2; j_gene: TRBJ2-5; CDR3aa: CASSALADSQTQYF
len: 15; v_gene: TRBV6-6; j_gene: TRBJ1-4; CDR3aa: CASSSSGATNEKLFF
len: 11; v_gene: TRBV2; j_gene: TRBJ2-7; CDR3aa: CASSGLYEQYF
len: 11; v_gene: TRBV28; j_gene: TRBJ1-5; CDR3aa: CASSAPGNRHF
len: 15; v_gene: TRBV6-5; j_gene: TRBJ1-3; CDR3aa: CASSYRGTAGNTIYF
len: 15; v_gene: TRBV18; j_gene: TRBJ2-1; CDR3aa: CASSPPGLANNEQFF
len: 14; v_gene: TRBV7-2; j_gene: TRBJ2-5; CDR3aa: CASSNDRLGETQYF
len: 16; v_gene: TRBV5-1; j_gene: TRBJ2-2; CDR3aa: CASSLSRREGTGELFF
len: 15; v_gene: TRBV10-1; j_gene: TRBJ1-5; CDR3aa: CASSGREQVIQPQHF
len: 17; v_gene: TRBV18; j_gene: TRBJ1-5; CDR3aa: CASSPAYGGTGVQPQHF
len: 18; v_gene: TRBV5-1; j_gene: TRBJ2-1; CDR3aa: CASSLEPSGSVSYNEQFF
len: 12; v_gene: TRBV28; j_gene: TRBJ2-7; CDR3aa: CASIDTSYEQYF